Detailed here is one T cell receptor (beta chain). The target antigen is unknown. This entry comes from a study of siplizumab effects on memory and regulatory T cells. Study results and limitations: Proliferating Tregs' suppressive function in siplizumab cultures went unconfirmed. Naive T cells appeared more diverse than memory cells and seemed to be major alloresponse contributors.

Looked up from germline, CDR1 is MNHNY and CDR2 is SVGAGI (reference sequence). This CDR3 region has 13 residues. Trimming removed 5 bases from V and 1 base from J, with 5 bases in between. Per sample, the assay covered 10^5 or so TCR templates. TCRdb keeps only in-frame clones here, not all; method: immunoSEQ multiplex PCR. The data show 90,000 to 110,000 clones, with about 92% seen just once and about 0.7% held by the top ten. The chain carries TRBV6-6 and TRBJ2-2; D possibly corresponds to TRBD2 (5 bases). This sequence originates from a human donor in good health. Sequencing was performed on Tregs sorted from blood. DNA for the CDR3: TGTGCCAGCAGTCGGGGGAACACCGGGGAGCTGTTTTTT. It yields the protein CASSRGNTGELFF.